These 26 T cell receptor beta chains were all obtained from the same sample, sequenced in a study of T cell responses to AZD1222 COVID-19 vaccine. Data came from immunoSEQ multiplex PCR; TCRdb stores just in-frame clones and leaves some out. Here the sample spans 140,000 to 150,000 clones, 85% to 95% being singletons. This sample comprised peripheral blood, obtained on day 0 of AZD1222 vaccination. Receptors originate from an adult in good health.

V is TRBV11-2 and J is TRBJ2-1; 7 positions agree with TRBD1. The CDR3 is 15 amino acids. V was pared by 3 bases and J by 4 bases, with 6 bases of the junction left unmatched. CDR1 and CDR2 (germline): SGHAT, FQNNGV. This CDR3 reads CASSFVGTAYNEQFF. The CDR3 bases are TGTGCCAGCAGCTTCGTGGGGACAGCATACAATGAGCAGTTCTTC.

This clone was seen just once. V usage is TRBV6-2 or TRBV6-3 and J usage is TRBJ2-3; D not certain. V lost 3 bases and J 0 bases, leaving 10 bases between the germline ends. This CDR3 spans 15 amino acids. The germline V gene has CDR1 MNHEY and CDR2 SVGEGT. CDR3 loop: CASSYSQSSTDTQYF. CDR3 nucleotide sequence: TGTGCCAGCAGTTATAGTCAGTCTAGCACAGATACGCAGTATTTT.

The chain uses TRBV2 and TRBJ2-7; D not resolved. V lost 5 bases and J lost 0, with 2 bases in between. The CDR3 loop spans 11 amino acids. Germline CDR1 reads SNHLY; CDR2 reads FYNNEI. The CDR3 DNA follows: TGTGCCAGCAGTCCCTCCTACGAGCAGTACTTC. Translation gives CASSPSYEQYF.

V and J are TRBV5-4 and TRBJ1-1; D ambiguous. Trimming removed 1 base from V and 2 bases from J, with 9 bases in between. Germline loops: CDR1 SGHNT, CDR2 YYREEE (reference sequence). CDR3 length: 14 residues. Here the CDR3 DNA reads TGTGCCAGCAGCTTGTCAGCGGTTAACACTGAAGCTTTCTTT. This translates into CASSLSAVNTEAFF.

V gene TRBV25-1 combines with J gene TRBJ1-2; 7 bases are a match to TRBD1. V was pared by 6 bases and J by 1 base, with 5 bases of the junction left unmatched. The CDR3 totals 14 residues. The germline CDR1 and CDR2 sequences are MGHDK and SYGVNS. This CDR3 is CASRETGNNYGYTF. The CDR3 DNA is TGTGCCAGCAGGGAGACAGGGAATAACTATGGCTACACCTTC.

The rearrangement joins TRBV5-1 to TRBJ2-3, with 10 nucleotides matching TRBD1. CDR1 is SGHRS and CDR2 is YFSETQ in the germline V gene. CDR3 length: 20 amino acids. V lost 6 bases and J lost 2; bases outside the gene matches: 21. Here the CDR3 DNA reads TGCGCCAGCACCTTCACCCCTCTACCCAGGGGACAGGGGTTCACAGATACGCAGTATTTT. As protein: CASTFTPLPRGQGFTDTQYF.

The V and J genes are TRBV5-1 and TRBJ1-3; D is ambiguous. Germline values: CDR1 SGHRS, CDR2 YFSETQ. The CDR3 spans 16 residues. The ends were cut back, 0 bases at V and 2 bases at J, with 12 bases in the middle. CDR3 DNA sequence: TGCGCCAGCAGCTTGGGGGTAGGACGGACTGGAAACACCATATATTTT. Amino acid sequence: CASSLGVGRTGNTIYF.

The CDR3 bases are TGTGCCAGCTCACCAGTAGGGTACCGCACAGATACGCAGTATTTT. Translating it yields CASSPVGYRTDTQYF. The rearrangement uses TRBV18 and TRBJ2-3, with D uncertain. The CDR3 is 15 amino acids. Per the germline V gene, CDR1 is KGHSH and CDR2 is LQKENI. V was clipped by 2 bases and J by 1 base, with 10 bases between them.

This CDR3 reads CASSRGDTNYGYTF. The CDR3 region has the DNA TGTGCCAGCAGCCGGGGGGACACCAACTATGGCTACACCTTC. V is TRBV4-2 and J is TRBJ1-2; D is perhaps TRBD1 (6 bases). Germline values: CDR1 LGHNA, CDR2 YNFKEQ. V was shortened by 4 bases and J by 2 bases, with 11 bases between the two germline ends. CDR3 size: 14 residues.

The CDR3 nucleotides are TGCAGCGTGGCGGGACAGCGGAACACCGGGGAGCTGTTTTTT. This translates into CSVAGQRNTGELFF. The chain uses TRBV29-1 and TRBJ2-2, with a possible D match to TRBD1 (7 bases). The V gene's germline CDR1 is SQVTM and CDR2 ANQGSEA. The CDR3 extends over 14 amino acids. The V and J ends lost 6 bases and 1 base respectively, with 12 bases between them.

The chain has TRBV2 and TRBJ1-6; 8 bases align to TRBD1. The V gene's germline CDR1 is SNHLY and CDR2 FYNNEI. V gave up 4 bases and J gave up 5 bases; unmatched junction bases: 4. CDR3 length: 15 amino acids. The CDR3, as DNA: TGTGCCAGCAGTGTGCAGGGGGCGGATAATTCACCCCTCCACTTT. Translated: CASSVQGADNSPLHF.

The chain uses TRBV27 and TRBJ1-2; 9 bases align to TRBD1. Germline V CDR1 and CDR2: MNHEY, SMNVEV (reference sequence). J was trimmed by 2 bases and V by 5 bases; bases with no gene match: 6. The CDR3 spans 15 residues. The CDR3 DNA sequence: TGTGCCAGCAGTCAACAGGGGGCGATCAACTATGGCTACACCTTC. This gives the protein CASSQQGAINYGYTF.

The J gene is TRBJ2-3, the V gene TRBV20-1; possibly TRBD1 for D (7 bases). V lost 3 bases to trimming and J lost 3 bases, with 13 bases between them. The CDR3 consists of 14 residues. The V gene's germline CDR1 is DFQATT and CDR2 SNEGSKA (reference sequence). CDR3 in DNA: TGCAGTGCTAGTCGGTCAGGGGGGACAGATACGCAGTATTTT. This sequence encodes CSASRSGGTDTQYF.

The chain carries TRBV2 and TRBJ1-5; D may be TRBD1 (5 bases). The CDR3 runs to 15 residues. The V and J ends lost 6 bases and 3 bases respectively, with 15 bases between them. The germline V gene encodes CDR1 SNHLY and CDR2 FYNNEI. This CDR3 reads CASREQGSSNQPQHF. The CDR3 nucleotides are TGTGCCAGCAGGGAGCAGGGATCTTCCAATCAGCCCCAGCATTTT.

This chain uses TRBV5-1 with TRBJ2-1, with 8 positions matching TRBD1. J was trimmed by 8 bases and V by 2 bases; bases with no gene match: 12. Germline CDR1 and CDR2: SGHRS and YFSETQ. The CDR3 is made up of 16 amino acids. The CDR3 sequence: CASSFRPTGDGDEQFF. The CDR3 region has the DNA TGCGCCAGCAGCTTTAGGCCGACAGGGGATGGCGATGAGCAGTTCTTC.

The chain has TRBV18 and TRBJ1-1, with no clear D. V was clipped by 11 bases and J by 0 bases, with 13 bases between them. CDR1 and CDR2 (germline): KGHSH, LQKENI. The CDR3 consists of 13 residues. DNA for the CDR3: TGTGCCGGTCGGACGGATATGAACACTGAAGCTTTCTTT. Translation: CAGRTDMNTEAFF.

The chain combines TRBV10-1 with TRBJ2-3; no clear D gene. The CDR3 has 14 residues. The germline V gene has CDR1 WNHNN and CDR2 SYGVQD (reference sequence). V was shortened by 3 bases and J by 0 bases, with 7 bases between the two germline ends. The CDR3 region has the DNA TGCGCCAGCAGTGAAACACCTAGCACAGATACGCAGTATTTT. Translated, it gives CASSETPSTDTQYF.

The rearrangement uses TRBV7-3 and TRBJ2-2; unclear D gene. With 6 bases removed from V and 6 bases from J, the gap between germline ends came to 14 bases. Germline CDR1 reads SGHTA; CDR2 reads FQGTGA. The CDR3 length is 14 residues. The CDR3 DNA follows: TGTGCCAGCAGGGTTGGAGTGTCGCCCGGGGAGCTGTTTTTT. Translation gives CASRVGVSPGELFF.

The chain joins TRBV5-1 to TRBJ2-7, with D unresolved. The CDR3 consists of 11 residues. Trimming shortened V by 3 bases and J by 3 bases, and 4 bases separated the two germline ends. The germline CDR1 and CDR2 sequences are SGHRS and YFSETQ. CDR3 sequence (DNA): TGCGCCAGCAGCTACCTCTACGAGCAGTACTTC. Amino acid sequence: CASSYLYEQYF.

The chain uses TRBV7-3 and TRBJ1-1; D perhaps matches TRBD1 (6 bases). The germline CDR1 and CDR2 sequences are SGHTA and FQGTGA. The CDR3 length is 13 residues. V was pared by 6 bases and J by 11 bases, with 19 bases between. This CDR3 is CASSIDSGQRAFF. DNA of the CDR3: TGTGCCAGCAGTATAGACTCGGGACAAAGGGCTTTCTTT.

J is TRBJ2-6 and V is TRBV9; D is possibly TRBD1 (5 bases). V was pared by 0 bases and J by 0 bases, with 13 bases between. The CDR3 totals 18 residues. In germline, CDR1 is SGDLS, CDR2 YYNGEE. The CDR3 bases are TGTGCCAGCAGCGTAGTCCACAGGAAGAGCTCTGGGGCCAACGTCCTGACTTTC. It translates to CASSVVHRKSSGANVLTF. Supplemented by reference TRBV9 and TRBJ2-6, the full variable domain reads DSGVTQTPKHLITATGQRVTLRCSPRSGDLSVYWYQQSLDQGLQFLIQYYNGEERAKGNILERFSAQQFPDLHSELNLSSLELGDSALYFCASSVVHRKSSGANVLTFGAGSRLTVL.

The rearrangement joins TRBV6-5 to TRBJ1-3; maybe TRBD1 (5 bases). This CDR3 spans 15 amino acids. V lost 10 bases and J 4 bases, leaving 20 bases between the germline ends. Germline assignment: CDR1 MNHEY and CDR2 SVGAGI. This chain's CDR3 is CATSLEGARGNTIYF. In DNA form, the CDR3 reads TGTGCCACCTCCCTAGAAGGGGCGCGGGGAAACACCATATATTTT.

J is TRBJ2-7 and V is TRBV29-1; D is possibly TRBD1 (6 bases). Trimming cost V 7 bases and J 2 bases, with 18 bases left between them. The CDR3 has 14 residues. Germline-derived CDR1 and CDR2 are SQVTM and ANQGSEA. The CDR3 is CSGARTARPYEQYF. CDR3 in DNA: TGCAGCGGCGCACGGACAGCCCGACCCTACGAGCAGTACTTC.

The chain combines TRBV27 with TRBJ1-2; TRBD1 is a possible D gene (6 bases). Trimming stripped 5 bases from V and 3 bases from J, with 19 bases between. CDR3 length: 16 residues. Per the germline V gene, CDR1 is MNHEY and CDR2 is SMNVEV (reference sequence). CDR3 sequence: CASSPVGWGADYGYTF. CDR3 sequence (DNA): TGTGCCAGCAGTCCAGTCGGGTGGGGGGCGGACTATGGCTACACCTTC.

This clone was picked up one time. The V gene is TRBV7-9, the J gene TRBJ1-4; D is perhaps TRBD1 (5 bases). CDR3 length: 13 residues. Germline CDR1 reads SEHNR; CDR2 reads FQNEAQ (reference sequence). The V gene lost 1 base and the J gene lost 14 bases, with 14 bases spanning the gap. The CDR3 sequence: CASSLGGLPGLFF. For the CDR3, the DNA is TGTGCCAGCAGCTTAGGGGGACTTCCTGGGCTGTTTTTT.

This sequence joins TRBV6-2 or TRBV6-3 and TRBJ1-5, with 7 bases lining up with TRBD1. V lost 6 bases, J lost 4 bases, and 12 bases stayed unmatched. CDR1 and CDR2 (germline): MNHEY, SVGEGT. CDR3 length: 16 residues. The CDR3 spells CASSPEPGQPNQPQHF. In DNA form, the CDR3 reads TGTGCCAGCAGCCCTGAACCGGGACAGCCTAATCAGCCCCAGCATTTT.